The 16 T cell receptor beta chains in this list originate from one sample, sequenced in a study of cytomegalovirus exposure and HLA in healthy donors. Sequenced by immunoSEQ multiplex PCR; TCRdb stores in-frame clones only, minus some. Counted here are approximately 200,000 clones, about 89% occurring once; the ten biggest clones make up more than 0.85%. The sample comprised PBMCs. These receptors all stem from a woman aged 18 to 35 in good health and CMV-seronegative.

This chain joins TRBV2 and TRBJ2-7, with TRBD2 matching over 10 bases. Losses at the gene ends were 7 bases for V and 2 bases for J; bases not matched to a gene: 5. CDR3 size: 14 residues. From germline, CDR1 is SNHLY and CDR2 FYNNEI. The CDR3 region is CASTVAGGTYEQYF. The CDR3 bases are TGTGCCAGCACTGTAGCGGGAGGCACCTACGAGCAGTACTTC.

The rearrangement joins TRBV5-6 to TRBJ2-1; no firm D call. The V gene's germline CDR1 is SGHDT and CDR2 YYEEEE. V gave up 0 bases and J gave up 6 bases, with 16 bases separating them. The CDR3 sequence is 16 residues long. The DNA for the CDR3 is TGTGCCAGCAGCTTGGTGGGCATCACCCCCGGCAATGAGCAGTTCTTC. Translating it yields CASSLVGITPGNEQFF.

V and J are TRBV7-6 and TRBJ2-7; maybe TRBD1 (6 bases). The CDR3 runs to 14 residues. Germline V gene data show CDR1 as SGHVS and CDR2 as FNYEAQ. Deletions cut 1 base from V and 3 bases from J, with 10 bases between. Here the CDR3 reads CASSLVGGRYEQYF. Written as DNA, the CDR3 is TGTGCCAGCAGCTTAGTTGGGGGCCGCTACGAGCAGTACTTC.

This chain joins TRBV2 and TRBJ2-3; maybe TRBD2 (7 bases). V was clipped by 7 bases and J by 3 bases, with 11 bases between them. This CDR3 spans 13 amino acids. Germline V gives CDR1 SNHLY, CDR2 FYNNEI. The CDR3 DNA is TGTGCCAGCAACGGGGGGCGGACAGATACGCAGTATTTT. It specifies CASNGGRTDTQYF.

This chain connects TRBV30 to TRBJ2-1, with D perhaps TRBD2 (5 bases). V lost 4 bases to trimming and J lost 4 bases, with 14 bases between them. The CDR3 has 14 residues. Germline CDR1 GTSNPN, CDR2 SVGIG (reference sequence). The CDR3 is CAWNRAEIYNEQFF. The CDR3 coding sequence is TGTGCCTGGAACCGAGCGGAGATTTACAATGAGCAGTTCTTC.

J is TRBJ1-1 and V is TRBV6-1, with TRBD1 identical over 7 bases. This CDR3 region has 14 residues. J lost 1 base, V lost 4 bases, and 3 bases had no gene match. CDR1 and CDR2 (germline): MNHNS, SASEGT. CDR3 in amino acids: CASSAHRGNTEAFF. CDR3 nucleotides: TGTGCCAGCAGTGCCCACAGGGGGAACACTGAAGCTTTCTTT.

This clone was observed a few times. This sequence joins TRBV30 and TRBJ1-3; 9 bases map to TRBD1. Looked up from germline, CDR1 is GTSNPN and CDR2 is SVGIG (reference sequence). The V segment lost 5 bases and the J segment 3 bases; nucleotides outside the gene matches: 5. This CDR3 has 14 amino acids. The CDR3: CAWGTGGLGNTIYF. For the CDR3, the DNA is TGTGCCTGGGGAACAGGGGGCCTTGGAAACACCATATATTTT.

The CDR3 here is CASSLAWGQTNGYTF. DNA for the CDR3: TGTGCCAGCAGCTTAGCGTGGGGACAGACAAACGGCTACACCTTC. V gene TRBV7-8 combines with J gene TRBJ1-2; 7 nucleotides align to TRBD1. CDR1 is SGHVS, CDR2 FQNEAQ, per germline. J gave up 8 bases and V 0 bases, and 9 bases lay outside the gene matches. The CDR3 has 15 amino acids. The variable domain in full, completed from reference TRBV7-8 and TRBJ1-2, reads GAGVSQSPRYKVAKRGQDVALRCDPISGHVSLFWYQQALGQGPEFLTYFQNEAQLDKSGLPSDRFFAERPEGSVSTLKIQRTQQEDSAVYLCASSLAWGQTNGYTFGSGTRLTVV.

The rearrangement links TRBV28 to TRBJ2-7, with no clear D. CDR1 and CDR2 (germline): MDHEN, SYDVKM. V was clipped by 5 bases and J by 7 bases, with 12 bases between them. This CDR3 has 12 residues. Here the CDR3 reads CASSNPGAEQYF. The CDR3 bases are TGTGCCAGCAGTAACCCCGGAGCGGAGCAGTACTTC.

The chain carries TRBV25-1 and TRBJ2-7; the match to TRBD2 covers 8 bases. CDR1 MGHDK and CDR2 SYGVNS come from the germline V gene. V shed 7 bases, J shed 7 bases, and the junction held 12 bases outside the gene matches. The length of the CDR3 is 14 residues. CDR3 loop: CASTPGTSILEQYF. In nucleotides, the CDR3 is TGTGCCAGCACCCCCGGGACTAGTATCTTAGAGCAGTACTTC.

This chain joins TRBV4-1 and TRBJ2-7; D is perhaps TRBD1 (5 bases). CDR3 length: 14 residues. The germline V gene has CDR1 MGHRA and CDR2 YSYEKL. Trimming left V 2 bases short and J 4 bases short, with 12 bases between. DNA for the CDR3: TGCGCCAGCAGCCAACAAGGGGTGTTATACGAGCAGTACTTC. This sequence encodes CASSQQGVLYEQYF.

As regards this clone: Other DNA sequences from this sample encode an identical CDR3 as well. The gene calls are TRBV5-6 and TRBJ2-5; D remains ambiguous. CDR1 and CDR2 from the germline V gene are SGHDT and YYEEEE. Trimming cost V 0 bases and J 2 bases, with 11 bases left between them. The CDR3 has 15 amino acids. Written as DNA, the CDR3 is TGTGCCAGCAGCTTGGTTGGCAGAGCGCAAGAGACCCAGTACTTC. Amino acids: CASSLVGRAQETQYF.

The CDR3 nucleotides are TGTGCCAGCAGCACCTCCACAGGGGGCTCCTACGAGCAGTACTTC. This encodes CASSTSTGGSYEQYF. J is TRBJ2-7 and V is TRBV7-9; 8 bases are shared with TRBD1. Germline-derived CDR1 and CDR2 are SEHNR and FQNEAQ (reference sequence). V lost 5 bases, J lost 0 bases, and 6 bases stayed unmatched. The CDR3 is 15 residues long.

This sequence joins TRBV6-5 and TRBJ2-1, with 13 bases identical to TRBD2. The V and J ends lost 6 bases and 9 bases, in that order; junction bases with no gene match: 5. The CDR3 extends over 14 amino acids. Germline values: CDR1 MNHEY, CDR2 SVGAGI. This CDR3 is CASRWTSGSGEQFF. The CDR3 DNA reads as TGTGCCAGCAGATGGACTAGCGGGAGTGGTGAGCAGTTCTTC.

This clone was counted once. The chain has TRBV28 and TRBJ1-2; 9 bases agree with TRBD1. Germline V gene lookup returns CDR1 MDHEN and CDR2 SYDVKM. The CDR3 is made up of 15 amino acids. J was trimmed by 4 bases and V by 2 bases; bases with no gene match: 5. The CDR3 loop is CASSLTTGGAYGYTF. The CDR3 nucleotides are TGTGCCAGCAGTTTAACAACAGGGGGCGCCTATGGCTACACCTTC.

This clone was counted once. J is TRBJ1-1 and V is TRBV27, with D possibly TRBD1 on 5 matching bases. The CDR3 is made up of 14 amino acids. V was trimmed by 6 bases and J by 5 bases, leaving 16 bases between them. Germline CDR1 is MNHEY and CDR2 is SMNVEV (reference sequence). CDR3 sequence (DNA): TGTGCCAGCAGACCGGACACCCTCGGGACTGAAGCTTTCTTT. It yields the protein CASRPDTLGTEAFF.